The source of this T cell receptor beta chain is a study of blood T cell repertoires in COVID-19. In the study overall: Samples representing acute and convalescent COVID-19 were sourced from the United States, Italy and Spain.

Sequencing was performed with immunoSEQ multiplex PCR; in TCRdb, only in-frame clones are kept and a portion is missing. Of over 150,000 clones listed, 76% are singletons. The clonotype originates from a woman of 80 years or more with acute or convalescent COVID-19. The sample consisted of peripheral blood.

As DNA, the CDR3 is TGCGCCAGCAGCCATTTCGCGGGGCCTCCTAACAATGAGCAGTTCTTC. It codes for CASSHFAGPPNNEQFF. This chain connects TRBV4-1 to TRBJ2-1, with D perhaps TRBD2 (6 bases). The CDR3 spans 16 residues. Trimming stripped 3 bases from V and 5 bases from J, with 17 bases between. The germline gives CDR1 MGHRA, CDR2 YSYEKL.